This TCR beta chain stems from a study of blood T cell repertoires in COVID-19. TCRdb's copy holds only in-frame clones and misses some; the assay was immunoSEQ multiplex PCR. This sample carries some 270,000 clones, approximately 85% of them seen once, and the ten largest clones take around 4.5%. The CDR3 length is 13 residues. Germline values: CDR1 LNHDA, CDR2 SQIVND (reference sequence). Trimming took off 7 bases at V and 3 bases at J, with 11 bases between the two ends. The V and J genes are TRBV19 and TRBJ2-3; D might be TRBD2 (5 bases). Sequenced: PBMCs or T cells enriched from blood (not recorded which). The source of this sequence is a woman aged 25 to 45 who had recovered from COVID-19. CDR3 in DNA: TGTGCCAGTACACGGGGTGGGACAGATACGCAGTATTTT. Translation gives CASTRGGTDTQYF.